These 14 T cell receptor beta chains share one sample of origin, sequenced in a study of cytomegalovirus exposure and HLA in healthy donors. The PCR contained 60 Vbeta and 13 Jbeta primers. The method was immunoSEQ multiplex PCR; TCRdb's version includes in-frame clones alone and lacks a portion of them. The sample lists roughly 170,000 clones, 80% seen once, with under 0.75% in the top ten. The source material was PBMCs. The source of these receptors is a boy aged 5 to 17 in good health and CMV-seronegative.

The gene calls are TRBV5-1 and TRBJ2-1; 7 bases line up with TRBD2. Germline assignment: CDR1 SGHRS and CDR2 YFSETQ. V lost 0 bases, J lost 5 bases, and 8 bases stayed unmatched. The CDR3 length is 16 residues. CDR3 loop: CASSLGVQRDHNEQFF. The DNA for the CDR3 is TGCGCCAGCAGCTTGGGAGTCCAGCGGGACCACAATGAGCAGTTCTTC.

The V and J genes are TRBV7-2 and TRBJ2-7, with D possibly being TRBD1 (5 bases). V lost 1 base to trimming and J lost 3 bases, with 13 bases between them. CDR3 length: 15 amino acids. From germline, CDR1 is SGHTA and CDR2 FQGNSA. In nucleotides, the CDR3 is TGTGCCAGCAGCTTAGTCCCAGGGTCAGTCTACGAGCAGTACTTC. Protein sequence: CASSLVPGSVYEQYF.

This clone was seen a single time. V usage is TRBV10-2 and J usage is TRBJ2-5; no clear D. V was pared by 4 bases and J by 4 bases, with 10 bases between. Germline CDR1 is WSHSY and CDR2 is SAAADI. This CDR3 is built from 13 residues. The CDR3 sequence is CASSGLRGETQYF. CDR3 in DNA: TGCGCCAGCAGTGGGCTTCGAGGAGAGACCCAGTACTTC.

This chain uses TRBV2 with TRBJ2-5; D not resolved. Germline V gives CDR1 SNHLY, CDR2 FYNNEI. V was cut by 9 bases and J by 0 bases, with 5 bases left in between. The CDR3 spans 11 residues. The CDR3 protein is CARQYQETQYF. The DNA for the CDR3 is TGTGCCAGACAGTACCAAGAGACCCAGTACTTC.

Concerning this clone: Different DNA sequences within this sample yield the same CDR3. This chain connects TRBV19 to TRBJ1-5; 7 bases agree with TRBD1. CDR3 size: 14 residues. The germline V gene has CDR1 LNHDA and CDR2 SQIVND (reference sequence). V lost 4 bases to trimming and J lost 7 bases; unmatched junction nucleotides: 7. The CDR3 here is CASSTQGGFQPQHF. CDR3 in DNA: TGTGCCAGTAGTACCCAAGGGGGCTTCCAGCCCCAGCATTTT.

V gene TRBV25-1 combines with J gene TRBJ1-5; TRBD1 matches 10 bases. The V gene's germline CDR1 is MGHDK and CDR2 SYGVNS. V dropped 10 bases and J dropped 5; count of bases not matched to a gene: 11. CDR3 length: 15 residues. The CDR3 reads CATQSATGGDQPQHF. The CDR3 DNA sequence: TGTGCCACCCAGTCGGCGACAGGGGGCGATCAGCCCCAGCATTTT.

This clone was detected only a few times. This chain uses TRBV11-3 with TRBJ2-3; the match to TRBD2 covers 12 bases. The CDR3 is 17 residues long. CDR1 SGHNT and CDR2 YENEEA come from the germline V gene. With V trimmed by 5 bases and J by 2 bases, 8 bases remained unmatched. CDR3 bases: TGTGCCAGCAGCGCCCCAAGGACTAGCGGGACCACAGATACGCAGTATTTT. Its protein product is CASSAPRTSGTTDTQYF.

The J gene is TRBJ1-1, the V gene TRBV15; D call uncertain. The CDR3 extends over 16 amino acids. The V end lost 1 base, the J end lost 0 bases, and 12 bases lay between the germline ends. Per germline, CDR1 LNHNV and CDR2 YYDKDF (reference sequence). The CDR3 region is CATSRGRGPLNTEAFF. Written as DNA, the CDR3 is TGTGCCACCAGCAGAGGTCGGGGTCCCTTGAACACTGAAGCTTTCTTT.

The chain is built from TRBV7-8 and TRBJ2-7, with 8 positions matching TRBD1. CDR1 SGHVS and CDR2 FQNEAQ come from the germline V gene. Trimming took 5 bases from V and 0 from J; bases not matched to a gene: 6. The CDR3 is 15 amino acids. The CDR3 bases are TGTGCCAGCAGCCCGGACAGGGTGTCCTCCTACGAGCAGTACTTC. The encoded protein is CASSPDRVSSYEQYF.

The table lists this clone with a few counts. This chain links TRBV13 with TRBJ2-5, with 16 nucleotides matching TRBD2. This CDR3 is built from 19 residues. V lost 4 bases, J lost 3 bases, and 11 bases stayed unmatched. Germline loops: CDR1 PRHDT, CDR2 FYEKMQ (reference sequence). The CDR3 here is CASSYYPGLAGGQEETQYF. The CDR3 DNA follows: TGTGCCAGCAGCTACTATCCGGGACTAGCGGGAGGGCAGGAAGAGACCCAGTACTTC.

This chain connects TRBV6-5 to TRBJ2-5; TRBD2 aligns across 8 bases. Germline CDR1 and CDR2: MNHEY and SVGAGI. The CDR3 totals 13 residues. With 7 bases clipped from V and 6 bases from J, the junction kept 7 bases outside the gene matches. As DNA, the CDR3 is TGTGCCAGCAAGTATAGCGGGGAAAAGACCCAGTACTTC. This codes for CASKYSGEKTQYF.

The gene calls are TRBV28 and TRBJ1-1, with a possible D match to TRBD1 (5 bases). CDR1 is MDHEN and CDR2 is SYDVKM in the germline V gene. Trimming removed 2 bases from V and 8 bases from J, with 12 bases in between. The CDR3 spans 13 residues. The CDR3 DNA follows: TGTGCCAGCAGTTTAGGCGCCCGGGGGGAAGCTTTCTTT. Amino acids: CASSLGARGEAFF.

CDR3 loop: CASSQVTSGFDGYTF. DNA for the CDR3: TGCGCCAGCAGCCAAGTTACCTCAGGGTTTGATGGCTACACCTTC. The chain carries TRBV4-1 and TRBJ1-2, with D perhaps TRBD1 (5 bases). This CDR3 is 15 amino acids long. Trimming removed 1 base from V and 6 bases from J, with 15 bases in between. Looked up from germline, CDR1 is MGHRA and CDR2 is YSYEKL.

This rearrangement joins TRBV9 to TRBJ2-3; D possibly corresponds to TRBD1 (5 bases). Trimming shortened V by 3 bases and J by 2 bases, and 22 bases separated the two germline ends. There are 18 residues in the CDR3. The germline V gene encodes CDR1 SGDLS and CDR2 YYNGEE. The CDR3 spells CASSADTPSSYTTDTQYF. CDR3 in DNA: TGTGCCAGCAGCGCGGACACCCCAAGTAGTTACACCACAGATACGCAGTATTTT.